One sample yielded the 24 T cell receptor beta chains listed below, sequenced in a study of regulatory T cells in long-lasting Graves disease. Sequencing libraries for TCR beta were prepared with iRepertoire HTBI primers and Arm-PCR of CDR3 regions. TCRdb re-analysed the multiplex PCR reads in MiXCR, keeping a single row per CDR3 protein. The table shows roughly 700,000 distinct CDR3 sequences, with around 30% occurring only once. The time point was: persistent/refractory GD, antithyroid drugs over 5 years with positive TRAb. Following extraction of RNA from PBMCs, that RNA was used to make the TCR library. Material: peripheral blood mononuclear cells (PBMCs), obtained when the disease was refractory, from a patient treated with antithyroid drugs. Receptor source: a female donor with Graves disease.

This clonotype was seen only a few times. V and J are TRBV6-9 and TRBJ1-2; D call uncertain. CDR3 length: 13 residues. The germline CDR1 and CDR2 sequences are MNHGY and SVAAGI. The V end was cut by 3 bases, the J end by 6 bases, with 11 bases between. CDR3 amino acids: CASSYESLDGYTF. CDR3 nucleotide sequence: TGTGCCAGCAGTTACGAATCATTGGATGGCTACACCTTC.

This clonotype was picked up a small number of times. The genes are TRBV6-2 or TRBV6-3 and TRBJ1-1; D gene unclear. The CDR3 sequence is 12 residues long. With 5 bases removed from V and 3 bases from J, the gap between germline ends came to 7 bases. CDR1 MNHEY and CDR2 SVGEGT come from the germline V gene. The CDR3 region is CASSVVDTEAFF. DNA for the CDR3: TGTGCCAGCAGTGTCGTAGACACTGAAGCTTTCTTT.

This CDR3 reads CASSQQGQENTEAFF. In DNA form, the CDR3 reads TGCGCCAGCAGCCAACAAGGACAGGAGAACACTGAAGCTTTCTTT. J is TRBJ1-1 and V is TRBV5-1; the match to TRBD1 covers 7 bases. This CDR3 comprises 15 residues. Trimming cost V 4 bases and J 1 base; bases outside gene matches: 7. CDR1 and CDR2 (germline): SGHRS, YFSETQ.

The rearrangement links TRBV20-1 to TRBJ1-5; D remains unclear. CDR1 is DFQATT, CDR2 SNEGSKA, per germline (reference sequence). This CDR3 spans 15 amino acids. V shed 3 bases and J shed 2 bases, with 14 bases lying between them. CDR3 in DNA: TGCAGTGCTAGCCCCCCGGGGTCGGGCAATCAGCCCCAGCATTTT. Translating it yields CSASPPGSGNQPQHF.

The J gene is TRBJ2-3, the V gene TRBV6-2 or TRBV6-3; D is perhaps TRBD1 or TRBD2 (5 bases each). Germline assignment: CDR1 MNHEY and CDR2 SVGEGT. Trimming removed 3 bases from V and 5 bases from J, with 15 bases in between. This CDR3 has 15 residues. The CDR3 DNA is TGTGCCAGCAGTTATTCGTCGGGGCGAGGAGATACGCAGTATTTT. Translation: CASSYSSGRGDTQYF.

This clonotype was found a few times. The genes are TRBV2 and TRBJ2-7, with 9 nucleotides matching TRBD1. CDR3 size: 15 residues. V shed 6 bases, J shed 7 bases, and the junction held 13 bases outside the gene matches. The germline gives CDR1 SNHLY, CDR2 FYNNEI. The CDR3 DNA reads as TGTGCCAGCAGAGCACAGGGGGCCTCGCGGGTTGAGCAGTACTTC. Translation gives CASRAQGASRVEQYF.

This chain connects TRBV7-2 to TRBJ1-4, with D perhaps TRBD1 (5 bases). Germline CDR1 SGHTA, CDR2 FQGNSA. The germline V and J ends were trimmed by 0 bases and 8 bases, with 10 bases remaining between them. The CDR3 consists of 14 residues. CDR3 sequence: CASSLAAGNEKLFF. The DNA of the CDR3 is TGTGCCAGCAGCTTAGCGGCAGGGAACGAAAAACTGTTTTTT.

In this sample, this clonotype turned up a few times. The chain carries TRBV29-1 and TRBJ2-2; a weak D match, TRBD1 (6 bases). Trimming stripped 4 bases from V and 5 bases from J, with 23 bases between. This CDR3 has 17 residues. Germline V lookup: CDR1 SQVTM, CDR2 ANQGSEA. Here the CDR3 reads CSVGHVPGTTLTGELFF. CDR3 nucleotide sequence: TGCAGCGTTGGTCACGTCCCCGGGACAACTTTGACCGGGGAGCTGTTTTTT.

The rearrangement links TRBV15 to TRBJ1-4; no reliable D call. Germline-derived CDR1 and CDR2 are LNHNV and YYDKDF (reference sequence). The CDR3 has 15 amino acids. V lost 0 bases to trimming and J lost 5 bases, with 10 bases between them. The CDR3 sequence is CATSREKGRNEKLFF. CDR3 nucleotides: TGTGCCACCAGCAGAGAAAAGGGTCGAAATGAAAAACTGTTTTTT.

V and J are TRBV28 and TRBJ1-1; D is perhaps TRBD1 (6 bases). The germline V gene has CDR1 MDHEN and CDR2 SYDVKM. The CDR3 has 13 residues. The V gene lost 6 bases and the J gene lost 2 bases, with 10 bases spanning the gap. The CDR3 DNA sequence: TGTGCCAGCAGGCTGGACAGTAACACTGAAGCTTTCTTT. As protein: CASRLDSNTEAFF.

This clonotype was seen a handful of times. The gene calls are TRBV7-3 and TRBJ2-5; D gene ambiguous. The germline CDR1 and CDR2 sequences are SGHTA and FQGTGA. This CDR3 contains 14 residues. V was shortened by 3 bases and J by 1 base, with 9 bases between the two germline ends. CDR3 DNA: TGTGCCAGCAGCTTGCCAGGCAGCCAAGAGACCCAGTACTTC. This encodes CASSLPGSQETQYF.

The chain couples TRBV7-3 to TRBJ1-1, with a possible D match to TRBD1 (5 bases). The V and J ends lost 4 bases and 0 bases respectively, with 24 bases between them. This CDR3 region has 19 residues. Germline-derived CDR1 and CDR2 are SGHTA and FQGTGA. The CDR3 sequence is CASSSLRTDKRGMNTEAFF. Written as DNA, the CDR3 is TGTGCCAGCAGCTCGCTCCGGACCGACAAACGGGGCATGAACACTGAAGCTTTCTTT.

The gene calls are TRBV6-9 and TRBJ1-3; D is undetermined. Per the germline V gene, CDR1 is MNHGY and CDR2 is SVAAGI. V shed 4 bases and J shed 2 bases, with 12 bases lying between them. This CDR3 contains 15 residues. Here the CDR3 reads CASSSLDGTGNTIYF. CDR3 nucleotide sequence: TGTGCCAGCAGTTCCCTGGACGGGACTGGAAACACCATATATTTT.

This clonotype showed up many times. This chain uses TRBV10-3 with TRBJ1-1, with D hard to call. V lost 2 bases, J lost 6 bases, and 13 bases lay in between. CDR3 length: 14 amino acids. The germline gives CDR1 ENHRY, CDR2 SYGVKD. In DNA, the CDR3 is TGTGCCATCAGTGAGAATCTAGGCAGACCTGAAGCTTTCTTT. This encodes CAISENLGRPEAFF.

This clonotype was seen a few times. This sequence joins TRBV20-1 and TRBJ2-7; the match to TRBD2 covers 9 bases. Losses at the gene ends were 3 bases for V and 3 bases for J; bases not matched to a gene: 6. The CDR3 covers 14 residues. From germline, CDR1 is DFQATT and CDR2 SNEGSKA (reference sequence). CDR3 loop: CSASRSGSFYEQYF. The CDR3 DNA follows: TGCAGTGCTAGCCGTAGCGGGAGTTTCTACGAGCAGTACTTC.

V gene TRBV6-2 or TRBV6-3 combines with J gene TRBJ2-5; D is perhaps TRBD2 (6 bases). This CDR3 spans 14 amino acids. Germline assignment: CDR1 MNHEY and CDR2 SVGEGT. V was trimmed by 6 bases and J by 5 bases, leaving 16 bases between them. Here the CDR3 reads CASRITGAGETQYF. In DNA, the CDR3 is TGTGCCAGCAGAATTACGGGAGCTGGGGAGACCCAGTACTTC.

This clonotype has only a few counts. The CDR3 nucleotides read TGCAGTGCCAGGGGGCGGTTGGTGAACACTGAAGCTTTCTTT. Translated: CSARGRLVNTEAFF. This chain links TRBV20-1 with TRBJ1-1, with 8 bases that match TRBD1. This CDR3 has 14 residues. Germline trimming cut 6 bases from V and 0 bases from J; bases unmatched to any gene: 6. CDR1 DFQATT and CDR2 SNEGSKA come from the germline V gene (reference sequence).

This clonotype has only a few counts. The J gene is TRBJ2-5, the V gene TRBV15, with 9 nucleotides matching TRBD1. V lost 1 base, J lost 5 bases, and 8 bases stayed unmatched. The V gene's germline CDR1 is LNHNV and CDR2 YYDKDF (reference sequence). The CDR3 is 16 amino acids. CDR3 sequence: CATSRGSQGATETQYF. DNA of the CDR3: TGTGCCACCAGCAGAGGATCACAGGGGGCGACTGAGACCCAGTACTTC.

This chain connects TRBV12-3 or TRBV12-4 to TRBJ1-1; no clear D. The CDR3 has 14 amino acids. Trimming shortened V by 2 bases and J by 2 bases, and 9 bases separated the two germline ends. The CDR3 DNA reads TGTGCCAGCAGTTTAATTTGGGGTAACACTGAAGCTTTCTTT. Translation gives CASSLIWGNTEAFF.

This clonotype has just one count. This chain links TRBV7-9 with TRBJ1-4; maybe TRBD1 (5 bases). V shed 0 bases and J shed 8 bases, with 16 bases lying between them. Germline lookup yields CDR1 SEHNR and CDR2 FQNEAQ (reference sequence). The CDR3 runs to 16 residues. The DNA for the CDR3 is TGTGCCAGCAGCTTAGCGGGGACGGGCCTTTGGGAAAAACTGTTTTTT. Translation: CASSLAGTGLWEKLFF. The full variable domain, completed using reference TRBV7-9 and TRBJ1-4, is DTGVSQNPRHKITKRGQNVTFRCDPISEHNRLYWYRQTLGQGPEFLTYFQNEAQLEKSRLLSDRFSAERPKGSFSTLEIQRTEQGDSAMYLCASSLAGTGLWEKLFFGSGTQLSVL.

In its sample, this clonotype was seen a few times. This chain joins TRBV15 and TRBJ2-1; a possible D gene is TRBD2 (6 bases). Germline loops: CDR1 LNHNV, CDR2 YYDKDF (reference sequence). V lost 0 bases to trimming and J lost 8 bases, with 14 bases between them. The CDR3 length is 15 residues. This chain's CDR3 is CATSRDSTTRDEQFF. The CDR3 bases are TGTGCCACCAGCAGAGATTCTACGACTAGAGATGAGCAGTTCTTC.

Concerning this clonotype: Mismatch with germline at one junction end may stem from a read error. The CDR3 bases are TGCGCCAGCAGCCAAGAACGGGACTTTAACTATGGCTACACCTTC. Residues: CASSQERDFNYGYTF. V and J are TRBV28 and TRBJ1-2; maybe TRBD1 (5 bases). Germline values: CDR1 MDHEN, CDR2 SYDVKM. The CDR3 contains 15 residues.

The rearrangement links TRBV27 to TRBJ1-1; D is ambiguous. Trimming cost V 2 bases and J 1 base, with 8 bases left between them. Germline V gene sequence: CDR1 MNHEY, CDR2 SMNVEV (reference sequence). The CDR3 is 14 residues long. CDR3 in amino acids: CASSLRSKNTEAFF. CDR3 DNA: TGTGCCAGCAGTTTACGCAGTAAGAACACTGAAGCTTTCTTT.

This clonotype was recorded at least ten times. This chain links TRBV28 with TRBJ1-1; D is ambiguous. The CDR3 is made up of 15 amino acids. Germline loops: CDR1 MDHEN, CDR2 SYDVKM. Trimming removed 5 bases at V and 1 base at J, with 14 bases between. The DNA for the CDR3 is TGTGCCAGCAGTCTCCGAGGCACTGGGAACACTGAAGCTTTCTTT. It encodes CASSLRGTGNTEAFF.